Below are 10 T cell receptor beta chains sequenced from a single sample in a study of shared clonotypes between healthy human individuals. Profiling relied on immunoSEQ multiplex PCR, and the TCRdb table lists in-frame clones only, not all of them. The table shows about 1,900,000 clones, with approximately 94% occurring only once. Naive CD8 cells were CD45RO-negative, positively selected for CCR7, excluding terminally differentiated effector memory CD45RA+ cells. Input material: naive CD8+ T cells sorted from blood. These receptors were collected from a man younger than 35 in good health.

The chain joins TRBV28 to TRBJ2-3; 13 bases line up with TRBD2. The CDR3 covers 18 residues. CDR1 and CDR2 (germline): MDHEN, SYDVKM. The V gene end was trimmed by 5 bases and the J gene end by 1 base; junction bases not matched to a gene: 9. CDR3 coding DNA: TGTGCCAGCAGTGCAACTAGCGGGGGGGCGGTAGGCACAGATACGCAGTATTTT. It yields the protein CASSATSGGAVGTDTQYF.

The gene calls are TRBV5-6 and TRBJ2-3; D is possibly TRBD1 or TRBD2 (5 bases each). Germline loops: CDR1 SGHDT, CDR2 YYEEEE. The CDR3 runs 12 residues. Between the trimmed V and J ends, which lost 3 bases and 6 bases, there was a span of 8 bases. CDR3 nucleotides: TGTGCCAGCAGCTCATGGGGGGATACGCAGTATTTT. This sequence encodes CASSSWGDTQYF.

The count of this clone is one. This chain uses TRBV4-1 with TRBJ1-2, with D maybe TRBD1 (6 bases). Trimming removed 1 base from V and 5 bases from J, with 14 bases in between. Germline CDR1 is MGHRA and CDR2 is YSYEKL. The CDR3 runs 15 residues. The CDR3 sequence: CASSQVGGAGYGYTF. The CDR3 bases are TGCGCCAGCAGCCAAGTGGGGGGCGCGGGGTATGGCTACACCTTC.

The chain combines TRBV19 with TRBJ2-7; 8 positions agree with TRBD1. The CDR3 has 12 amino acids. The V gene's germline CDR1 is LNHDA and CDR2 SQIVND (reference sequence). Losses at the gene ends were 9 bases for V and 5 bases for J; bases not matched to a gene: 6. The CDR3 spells CASRTGLNEQYF. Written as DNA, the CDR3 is TGTGCCAGCAGGACAGGGTTGAACGAGCAGTACTTC.

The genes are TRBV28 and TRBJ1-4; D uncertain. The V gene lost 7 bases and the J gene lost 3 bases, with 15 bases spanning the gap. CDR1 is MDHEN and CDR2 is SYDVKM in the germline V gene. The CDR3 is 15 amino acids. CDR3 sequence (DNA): TGTGCCAGCACGCGAGGGCACAATCCTAATGAAAAACTGTTTTTT. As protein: CASTRGHNPNEKLFF.

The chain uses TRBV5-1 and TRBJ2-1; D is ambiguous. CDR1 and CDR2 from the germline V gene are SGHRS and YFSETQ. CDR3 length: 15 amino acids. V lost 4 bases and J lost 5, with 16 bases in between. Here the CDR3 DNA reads TGCGCCAGCAGCCTGTCTAGTGTGATCAACAATGAGCAGTTCTTC. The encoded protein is CASSLSSVINNEQFF.

CDR3 region: CATSSFRGGPNEQFF. The CDR3 DNA reads TGTGCCACCAGCAGTTTCCGGGGGGGCCCTAATGAGCAGTTCTTC. The genes are TRBV15 and TRBJ2-1; 8 nucleotides align to TRBD2. The CDR3 runs to 15 residues. V gave up 3 bases and J gave up 7 bases; unmatched junction bases: 8. The germline V gene encodes CDR1 LNHNV and CDR2 YYDKDF (reference sequence).

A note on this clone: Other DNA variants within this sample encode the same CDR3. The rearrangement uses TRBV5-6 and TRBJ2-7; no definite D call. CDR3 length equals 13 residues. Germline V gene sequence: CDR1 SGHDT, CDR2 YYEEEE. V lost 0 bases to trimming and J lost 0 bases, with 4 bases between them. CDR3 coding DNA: TGTGCCAGCAGCTTGGGGCACTCCTACGAGCAGTACTTC. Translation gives CASSLGHSYEQYF.

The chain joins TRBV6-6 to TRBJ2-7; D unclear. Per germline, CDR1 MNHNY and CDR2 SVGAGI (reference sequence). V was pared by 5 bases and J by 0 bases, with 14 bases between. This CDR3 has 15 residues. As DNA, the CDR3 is TGTGCCAGCAGTCCAACTAAAACACTCTCCTACGAGCAGTACTTC. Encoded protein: CASSPTKTLSYEQYF.

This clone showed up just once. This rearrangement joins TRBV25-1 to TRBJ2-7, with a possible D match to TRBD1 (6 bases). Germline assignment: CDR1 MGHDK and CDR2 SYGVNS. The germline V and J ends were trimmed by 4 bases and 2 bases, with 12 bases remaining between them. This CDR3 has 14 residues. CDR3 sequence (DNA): TGTGCCAGCAGTGGCCGGGACATGGCCTACGAGCAGTACTTC. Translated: CASSGRDMAYEQYF.